A selection of T cell receptor beta chains follows, all from one sample in a study of Tregs in tolerant kidney transplant recipients. The assay was immunoSEQ multiplex PCR, and TCRdb's table has in-frame clones only and misses some. The profile shows roughly 9,000 clones, approximately 46% of them singletons. Which antigens these TCRs recognize remains unknown. Sequenced material: CD4+ T cells from blood cultured with allogeneic cells. Receptors originate from a human donor in good health. Each CDR3 is given with its conserved first and last residue. D genes are given only for firm matches. Rows give clone size only sometimes, using once, few, many, or a class for an expanded clone.

D gene,clone size,CDR3 length,J gene,V gene,CDR3 protein,CDR3 DNA
TRBD2,medium-sized,17,TRBJ2-2,TRBV19,CASRRSGGGAGGGELFF,TGTGCCAGTAGGAGATCTGGCGGGGGGGCCGGAGGCGGGGAGCTGTTTTTT
-,-,13,TRBJ1-4,TRBV10-3,CAISGGGNEKLFF,TGTGCCATCAGTGGGGGGGGTAATGAAAAACTGTTTTTT
-,-,15,TRBJ1-4,TRBV11-2,CASNPGPSEYEKLFF,TGTGCCAGCAACCCCGGACCCAGCGAGTATGAAAAACTGTTTTTT
-,few,15,TRBJ2-2,TRBV7-3,CASSSRGRGTGELFF,TGTGCCAGCAGCTCCCGGGGACGGGGCACCGGGGAGCTGTTTTTT
-,-,15,TRBJ2-5,TRBV5-1,CASSLAAGGGETQYF,TGCGCCAGCAGCTTGGCCGCAGGGGGGGGCGAGACCCAGTACTTC
TRBD2,-,14,TRBJ2-3,TRBV2,CASSEAGVLDTQYF,TGTGCCAGCAGTGAGGCGGGGGTGTTAGATACGCAGTATTTT
-,-,14,TRBJ2-7,TRBV11-3,CASSLGGTSYEQYF,TGTGCCAGCAGCTTAGGGGGCACCTCCTACGAGCAGTACTTC
-,medium-sized,11,TRBJ1-3,TRBV7-9,CASSFTNTIYF,TGTGCCAGCAGCTTTACGAACACCATATATTTT
TRBD2,-,14,TRBJ2-1,TRBV12-5,CASGLTSGLKGQFF,TGTGCTAGTGGTTTGACTAGCGGGTTAAAGGGGCAGTTCTTC
-,few,11,TRBJ1-1,TRBV30,CAWGRGAGAFF,TGTGCCTGGGGGCGAGGGGCCGGGGCTTTCTTT
-,-,15,TRBJ1-4,TRBV7-6,CASSLERATNEKLFF,TGTGCCAGCAGCTTAGAGAGAGCAACTAATGAAAAACTGTTTTTT
TRBD1,medium-sized,16,TRBJ1-4,TRBV9,CASSPAPTGLGEKLFF,TGTGCCAGCAGCCCCGCCCCGACAGGGCTGGGGGAAAAACTGTTTTTT
-,medium-sized,19,TRBJ2-7,TRBV4-1,CASSQDPYGGQKSSYEQYF,TGCGCCAGCAGCCAAGATCCCTACGGAGGGCAAAAGAGCTCCTACGAGCAGTACTTC
-,-,13,TRBJ1-4,TRBV5-5,CASSLQANEKLFF,TGTGCCAGCAGCTTACAGGCTAATGAAAAACTGTTTTTT
TRBD1,few,17,TRBJ2-2,TRBV10-3,CAISESMMTGGPGELFF,TGTGCCATCAGTGAGTCGATGATGACAGGGGGTCCCGGGGAGCTGTTTTTT
-,-,17,TRBJ1-5,TRBV10-3,CAISESWGARSNQPQHF,TGTGCCATCAGTGAGTCTTGGGGGGCGCGGAGCAATCAGCCCCAGCATTTT
-,once,14,TRBJ2-2,TRBV4-3,CASSQQTRGGELFF,TGCGCCAGCAGCCAGCAGACCCGGGGCGGGGAGCTGTTTTTT
TRBD1,-,18,TRBJ2-2,TRBV7-3,CASSLTTGTLNRGWELFF,TGTGCCAGCAGCTTAACGACAGGGACCCTCAATAGGGGGTGGGAGCTGTTTTTT
-,-,12,TRBJ2-1,TRBV5-4,CASSPDTSEQFF,TGTGCCAGCAGCCCTGATACTAGCGAGCAGTTCTTC
TRBD1,-,15,TRBJ2-7,TRBV7-9,CASSLVETGVHEQYF,TGTGCCAGCAGCTTAGTTGAGACAGGGGTGCACGAGCAGTACTTC
-,-,12,TRBJ2-7,TRBV28,CASSLVRWGQYF,TGTGCCAGCAGCCTGGTTCGGTGGGGGCAGTACTTC
TRBD2,-,14,TRBJ2-5,TRBV25-1,CASTMGLNSETQYF,TGTGCCAGCACAATGGGACTAAATTCGGAGACCCAGTACTTC
TRBD1,once,16,TRBJ1-4,TRBV15,CATSLIMDRVNEKLFF,TGTGCCACCAGTCTTATTATGGACAGGGTTAATGAAAAACTGTTTTTT
-,-,14,TRBJ1-6,TRBV5-6,CASSLGTKSSPLHF,TGTGCCAGCAGCTTGGGCACGAAGAGTTCACCCCTCCACTTT
-,few,11,TRBJ1-1,TRBV6-6,CASSRGTEAFF,TGTGCCAGCAGTAGGGGCACTGAAGCTTTCTTT
-,-,14,TRBJ1-2,TRBV30,CAWSRRGLDYGYTF,TGTGCCTGGAGCCGGCGGGGGCTGGACTATGGCTACACCTTC
TRBD2,medium-sized,16,TRBJ2-3,TRBV19,CASSIGLAEYTDTQYF,TGTGCCAGTAGTATAGGGCTAGCGGAGTACACAGATACGCAGTATTTT
-,-,14,TRBJ1-2,TRBV2,CASAIRLGPAFYTF,TGTGCCAGCGCGATACGCCTAGGCCCGGCTTTTTACACCTTC
-,medium-sized,14,TRBJ1-4,TRBV27,CASSSRQGGEKLFF,TGTGCCAGCAGTAGCCGGCAGGGCGGTGAAAAACTGTTTTTT
TRBD1,medium-sized,13,TRBJ1-1,TRBV7-9,CASSSQGGTEAFF,TGTGCCAGCAGCAGTCAGGGGGGGACTGAAGCTTTCTTT
-,few,14,TRBJ2-3,TRBV11-2,CASSLVRGSDTQYF,TGTGCCAGCAGCTTAGTGAGGGGATCAGATACGCAGTATTTT
TRBD2,-,15,TRBJ2-3,TRBV6-5,CASRRAGERADTQYF,TGTGCCAGCAGGAGGGCGGGAGAGAGGGCAGATACGCAGTATTTT
-,-,13,TRBJ2-1,TRBV6-5,CASSVRSDNEQFF,TGTGCCAGCAGTGTAAGGAGCGACAATGAGCAGTTCTTC
-,few,16,TRBJ2-3,TRBV4-2,CASSQVLPAGTDTQYF,TGTGCCAGCAGCCAAGTTCTACCGGCGGGCACAGATACGCAGTATTTT
-,few,15,TRBJ1-5,TRBV6-1,CASSEVAGFDQPQHF,TGTGCCAGCAGTGAAGTTGCAGGGTTTGATCAGCCCCAGCATTTT
TRBD1,medium-sized,13,TRBJ2-2,TRBV6-5,CASSVQGTGELFF,TGTGCCAGCAGTGTACAGGGGACCGGGGAGCTGTTTTTT
-,medium-sized,14,TRBJ1-1,TRBV18,CASSPRQGATEAFF,TGTGCCAGCTCACCAAGGCAGGGAGCCACTGAAGCTTTCTTT
-,-,13,TRBJ2-7,TRBV7-8,CASSLESSLKQYF,TGTGCCAGCAGCTTAGAGTCTAGCTTAAAGCAGTACTTC
TRBD1,-,18,TRBJ1-3,TRBV5-1,CASALAGQGGNSGNTIYF,TGCGCCAGCGCATTAGCTGGGCAGGGGGGGAACTCTGGAAACACCATATATTTT
-,-,15,TRBJ2-1,TRBV9,CASSVGDRPYNEQFF,TGTGCCAGCAGCGTAGGAGACAGGCCCTACAATGAGCAGTTCTTC
-,few,14,TRBJ1-1,TRBV6-5,CASSYSGRNTEAFF,TGTGCCAGCAGTTACTCGGGGAGGAACACTGAAGCTTTCTTT
-,few,13,TRBJ1-6,TRBV7-2,CASSLDANSPLHF,TGTGCCAGCAGCTTAGACGCTAATTCACCCCTCCACTTT
-,-,18,TRBJ2-2,TRBV11-2,CASSLWPPGGLDTGELFF,TGTGCCAGCAGCTTATGGCCCCCTGGCGGGCTAGACACCGGGGAGCTGTTTTTT
-,-,12,TRBJ2-7,TRBV5-1,CASRGGAYEQYF,TGCGCCAGCAGGGGGGGAGCCTACGAGCAGTACTTC
-,medium-sized,16,TRBJ2-5,TRBV5-1,CASSFATNNRRETQYF,TGCGCCAGCAGCTTTGCTACGAATAACAGACGGGAGACCCAGTACTTC
-,-,13,TRBJ1-5,TRBV6-5,CASTQGWNQPQHF,TGTGCCAGCACCCAGGGGTGGAATCAGCCCCAGCATTTT